These T cell receptor beta chains were read from a single sample in a study of shared clonotypes between healthy human individuals. The method was immunoSEQ multiplex PCR; TCRdb's version includes in-frame clones alone and lacks a portion of them. The sample includes some 1 million clones, around 74% of them seen just once. The sample consisted of memory CD4+ T cells sorted from blood. All receptors derive from a man younger than 35 in good health. CDR3s include the opening cysteine and the closing phenylalanine or tryptophan. A D gene is named only where the DNA matches it firmly. The size field is filled for only some rows; it gives once, few, many or a size class.

d_call	v_call	j_call	clone_size	cdr3_nt	cdr3_aa
NA	TRBV30	TRBJ1-1	NA	TGTGCCTGGAGTGCGGACACTGAAGCTTTCTTT	CAWSADTEAFF
NA	TRBV30	TRBJ2-2	NA	TGTGCCTGGAGTGTAGGGGGGAACGGGGAGCTGTTTTTT	CAWSVGGNGELFF
TRBD2	TRBV11-2	TRBJ2-7	NA	TGTGCCAGCAGCGCCTCGCCTGGACTAGCGGGAGTGTACGAGCAGTACTTC	CASSASPGLAGVYEQYF
NA	TRBV12-5	TRBJ2-1	NA	TGTGCTAGTGGTTTGCCCAAGAATGAGCAGTTCTTC	CASGLPKNEQFF
TRBD2	TRBV7-2	TRBJ2-1	NA	TGTGCCAGCAGCCTTCGCGGGAGGGCCGGAAATGAGCAGTTCTTC	CASSLRGRAGNEQFF
NA	TRBV10-3	TRBJ2-1	NA	TGTGCCATCAGTGACTTTGATGAGCAGTTCTTC	CAISDFDEQFF
TRBD2	TRBV10-2	TRBJ2-3	NA	TGCGCCAGCAGTGAGTCGATGGATTCTGGCGGGAGCTCAGATACGCAGTATTTT	CASSESMDSGGSSDTQYF
TRBD2	TRBV7-9	TRBJ2-1	few	TGTGCCAGCAGCTTAGCGGGAGGGTACAATGAGCAGTTCTTC	CASSLAGGYNEQFF
NA	TRBV5-4	TRBJ2-7	NA	TGTGCCAGCAGCTTCGGTAGCTCCTACGAGCAGTACTTC	CASSFGSSYEQYF
NA	TRBV6-6	TRBJ1-6	NA	TGTGCCAGTTCCCACTCTGGACAGATCAATTCACCCCTCCACTTT	CASSHSGQINSPLHF
TRBD1	TRBV18	TRBJ2-7	few	TGTGCCAGCGCTACAGGGGGCGGGTCCTCCTACGAGCAGTACTTC	CASATGGGSSYEQYF
NA	TRBV5-6	TRBJ2-7	NA	TGTGCCAGCAGCAGGCCGGACAGATCAAGCGAGCAGTACTTC	CASSRPDRSSEQYF
TRBD2	TRBV7-9	TRBJ2-1	NA	TGTGCCAGCAGCCTTAGCGGGGCCTACAATGAGCAGTTCTTC	CASSLSGAYNEQFF
NA	TRBV9	TRBJ1-3	NA	TGTGCCAGCAGCGTAGCTGAGAGGAACACCATATATTTT	CASSVAERNTIYF
NA	TRBV7-2	TRBJ2-3	NA	TGTGCCAGCGGAGATCAGAGGGGGGCAAATACGCAGTATTTT	CASGDQRGANTQYF
TRBD2	TRBV5-4	TRBJ2-3	NA	TGTGCCAGCAGCTTGGCCAGCGGGGGGGCAACAGATACGCAGTATTTT	CASSLASGGATDTQYF
NA	TRBV19	TRBJ1-5	NA	TGTGCCAGTACAGGGGATAGCAATCAGCCCCAGCATTTT	CASTGDSNQPQHF
NA	TRBV29-1	TRBJ2-2	NA	TGCAGCGTGGCGGTGGGCGGCACCGGGGAGCTGTTTTTT	CSVAVGGTGELFF
NA	TRBV11-2	TRBJ1-1	NA	TGTGCCAGCAGCGGGCATACTGAAGCTTTCTTT	CASSGHTEAFF
NA	TRBV29-1	TRBJ2-7	NA	TGCAGCGCGCTAGCTACCGGGAGTCCCTACGAGCAGTACTTC	CSALATGSPYEQYF
TRBD2	TRBV5-4	TRBJ2-1	NA	TGTGCCAGCAGCTTGATTAGCGGGGGGGCCTACAATGAGCAGTTCTTC	CASSLISGGAYNEQFF
NA	TRBV5-1	TRBJ1-3	NA	TGCGCCAGCAGCTTGGACCGAGGGGACATATATTTT	CASSLDRGDIYF
NA	TRBV30	TRBJ1-5	few	TGTGCCTGGAGTGCGGGAGGAAATCAGCCCCAGCATTTT	CAWSAGGNQPQHF
NA	TRBV5-1	TRBJ1-4	NA	TGCGCCAGCAGCTTTTCCGGGGTATCGACGGGTTGGAGCGAAAAACTGTTTTTT	CASSFSGVSTGWSEKLFF
NA	TRBV2	TRBJ2-3	NA	TGTGCCAGCGGTCGGGACCTCACAGATACGCAGTATTTT	CASGRDLTDTQYF
TRBD1	TRBV5-6	TRBJ2-1	NA	TGTGCCAGCAGCCCTCTTCTAGGGCAGGGGGCCTCCAATGAGCAGTTCTTC	CASSPLLGQGASNEQFF
NA	TRBV6-5	TRBJ2-1	NA	TGTGCCAGCAGTTACCGGTACCGGATGAATGAGCAGTTCTTC	CASSYRYRMNEQFF
TRBD1	TRBV7-8	TRBJ2-5	NA	TGTGCCAGCAGCTCCGACAGGGGAGAGACCCAGTACTTC	CASSSDRGETQYF
NA	TRBV4-3	TRBJ2-3	NA	TGCGCCAGCAGCCAAGATACTCGGGTAGCGGATACGCAGTATTTT	CASSQDTRVADTQYF
TRBD2	TRBV5-6	TRBJ2-5	NA	TGTGCCAGCAGCTTAAGACTAGCGGGCGCCGCGGAGACCCAGTACTTC	CASSLRLAGAAETQYF
TRBD1	TRBV13	TRBJ2-3	NA	TGTGCCAGCAGCTTCCAGACAGGGGGCAAAATAGATACGCAGTATTTT	CASSFQTGGKIDTQYF
NA	TRBV7-9	TRBJ1-2	NA	TGTGCCAGCAGCTTTGGATCGGGACCGCACACCTTC	CASSFGSGPHTF
NA	TRBV6-1	TRBJ1-4	NA	TGTGCCAGCAGTGAAGGAGGCGGAAAACTGTTTTTT	CASSEGGGKLFF
NA	TRBV5-1	TRBJ1-3	NA	TGCGCCAGCAGCTTCGGAGGGGCCCCCTCTGGAAACACCATATATTTT	CASSFGGAPSGNTIYF
NA	TRBV6-1	TRBJ2-7	NA	TGTGCCAGCAGGGGGACTGGTGGCCCCTACGAGCAGTACTTC	CASRGTGGPYEQYF
TRBD1	TRBV5-6	TRBJ2-7	NA	TGTGCCAGCAGCCAATTCGGGACAGGGGGCACTCCTGCCTACGAGCAGTACTTC	CASSQFGTGGTPAYEQYF
TRBD1	TRBV19	TRBJ1-2	NA	TGTGCCAGCTGGGACAGGATAGCTAACTATGGCTACACCTTC	CASWDRIANYGYTF
NA	TRBV29-1	TRBJ1-1	once	TGCAGCGTGTTCACAGGGCGTAACACTGAAGCTTTCTTT	CSVFTGRNTEAFF
NA	TRBV6-4	TRBJ1-2	once	TGTGCCAGCAGTGAGAACCAGGGGCGTTATGGCTACACCTTC	CASSENQGRYGYTF
TRBD1	TRBV5-1	TRBJ2-5	NA	TGCGCCAGCAGCTTAGGGGACAGGGAAGGAGAGACCCAGTACTTC	CASSLGDREGETQYF